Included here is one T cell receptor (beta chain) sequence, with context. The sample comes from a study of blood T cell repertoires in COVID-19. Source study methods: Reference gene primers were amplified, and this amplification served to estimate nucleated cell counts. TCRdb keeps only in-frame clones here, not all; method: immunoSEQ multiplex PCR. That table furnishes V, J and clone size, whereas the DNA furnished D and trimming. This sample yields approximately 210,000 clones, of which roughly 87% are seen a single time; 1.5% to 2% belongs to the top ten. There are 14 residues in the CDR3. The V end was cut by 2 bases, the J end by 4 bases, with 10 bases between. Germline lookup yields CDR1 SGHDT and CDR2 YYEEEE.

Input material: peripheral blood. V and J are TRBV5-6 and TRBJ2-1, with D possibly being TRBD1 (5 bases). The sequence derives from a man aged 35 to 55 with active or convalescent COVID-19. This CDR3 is CASSFRTIYNEQFF. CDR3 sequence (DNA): TGTGCCAGCAGCTTCCGGACAATATACAATGAGCAGTTCTTC.